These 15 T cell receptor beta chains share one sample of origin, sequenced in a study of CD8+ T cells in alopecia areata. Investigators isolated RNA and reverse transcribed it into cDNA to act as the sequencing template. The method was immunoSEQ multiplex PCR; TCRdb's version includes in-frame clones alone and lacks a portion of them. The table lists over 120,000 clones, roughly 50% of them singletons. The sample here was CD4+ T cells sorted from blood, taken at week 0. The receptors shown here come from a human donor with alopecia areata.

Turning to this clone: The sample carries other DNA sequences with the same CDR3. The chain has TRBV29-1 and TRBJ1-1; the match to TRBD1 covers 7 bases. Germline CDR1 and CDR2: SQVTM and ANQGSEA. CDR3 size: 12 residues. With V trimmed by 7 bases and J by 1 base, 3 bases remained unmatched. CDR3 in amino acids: CSAWTGNTEAFF. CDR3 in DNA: TGCAGCGCCTGGACAGGGAACACTGAAGCTTTCTTT.

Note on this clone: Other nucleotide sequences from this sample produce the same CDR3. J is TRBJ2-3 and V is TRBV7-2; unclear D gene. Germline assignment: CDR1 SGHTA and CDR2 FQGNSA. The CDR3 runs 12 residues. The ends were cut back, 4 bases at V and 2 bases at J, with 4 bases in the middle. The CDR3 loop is CASSSSTDTQYF. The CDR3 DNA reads TGTGCCAGCAGCTCGTCCACAGATACGCAGTATTTT.

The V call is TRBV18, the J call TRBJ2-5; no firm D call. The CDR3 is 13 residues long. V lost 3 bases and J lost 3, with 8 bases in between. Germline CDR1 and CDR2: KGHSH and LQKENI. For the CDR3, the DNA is TGTGCCAGCTCACCTCAGAGAGAAGAGACCCAGTACTTC. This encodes CASSPQREETQYF.

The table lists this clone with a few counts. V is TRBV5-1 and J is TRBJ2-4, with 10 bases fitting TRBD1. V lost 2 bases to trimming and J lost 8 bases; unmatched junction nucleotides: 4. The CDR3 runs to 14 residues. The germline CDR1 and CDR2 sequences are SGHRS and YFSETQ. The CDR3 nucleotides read TGCGCCAGCAGCTTCGGACAGGGGGAGGACATTCAGTACTTC. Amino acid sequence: CASSFGQGEDIQYF.

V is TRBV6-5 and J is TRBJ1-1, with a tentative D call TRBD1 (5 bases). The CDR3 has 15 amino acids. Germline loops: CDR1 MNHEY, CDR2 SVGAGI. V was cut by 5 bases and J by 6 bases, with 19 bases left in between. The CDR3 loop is CASSGLRDGLSEAFF. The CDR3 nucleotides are TGTGCCAGCAGTGGCCTCCGGGACGGGCTTTCTGAAGCTTTCTTT.

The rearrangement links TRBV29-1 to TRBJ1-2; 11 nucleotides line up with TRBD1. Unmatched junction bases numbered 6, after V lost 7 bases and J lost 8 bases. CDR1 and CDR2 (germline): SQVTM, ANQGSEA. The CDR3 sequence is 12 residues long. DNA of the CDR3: TGCAGCGCTGCCGGACAGGGGGCCGGCTACACCTTC. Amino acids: CSAAGQGAGYTF.

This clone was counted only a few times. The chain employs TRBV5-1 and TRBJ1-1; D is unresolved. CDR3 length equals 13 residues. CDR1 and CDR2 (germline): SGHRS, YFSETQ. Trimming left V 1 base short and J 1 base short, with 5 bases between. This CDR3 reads CASSLNRNTEAFF. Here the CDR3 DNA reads TGCGCCAGCAGCTTGAACAGGAACACTGAAGCTTTCTTT.

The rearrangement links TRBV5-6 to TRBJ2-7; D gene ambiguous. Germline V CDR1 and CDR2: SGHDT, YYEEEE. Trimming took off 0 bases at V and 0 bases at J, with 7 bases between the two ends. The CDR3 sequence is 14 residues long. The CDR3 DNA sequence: TGTGCCAGCAGCTTGGGGCAGTACTCCTACGAGCAGTACTTC. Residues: CASSLGQYSYEQYF.

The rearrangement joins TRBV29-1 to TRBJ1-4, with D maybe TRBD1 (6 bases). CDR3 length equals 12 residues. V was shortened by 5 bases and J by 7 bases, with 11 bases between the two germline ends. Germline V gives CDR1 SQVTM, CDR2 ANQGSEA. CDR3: CSVIRGGEKLFF. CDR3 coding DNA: TGCAGCGTTATCAGGGGAGGTGAAAAACTGTTTTTT.

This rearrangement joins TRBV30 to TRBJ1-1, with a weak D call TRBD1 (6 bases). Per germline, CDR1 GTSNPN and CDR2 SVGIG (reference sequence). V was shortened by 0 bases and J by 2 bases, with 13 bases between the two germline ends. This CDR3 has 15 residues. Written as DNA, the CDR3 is TGTGCCTGGAGTGTACGGGGGGGCTTCAACACTGAAGCTTTCTTT. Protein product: CAWSVRGGFNTEAFF.

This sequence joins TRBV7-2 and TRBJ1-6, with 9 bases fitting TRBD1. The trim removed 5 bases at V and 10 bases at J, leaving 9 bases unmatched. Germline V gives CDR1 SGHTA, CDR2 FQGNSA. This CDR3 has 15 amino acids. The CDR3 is CASSPLGQGKSPLHF. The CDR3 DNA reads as TGTGCCAGCAGCCCCCTGGGACAGGGCAAATCACCCCTCCACTTT.

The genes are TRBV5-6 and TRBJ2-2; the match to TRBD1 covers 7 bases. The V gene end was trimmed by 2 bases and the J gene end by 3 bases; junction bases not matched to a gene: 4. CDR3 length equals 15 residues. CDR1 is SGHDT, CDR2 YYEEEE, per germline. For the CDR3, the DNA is TGTGCCAGCAGCTTAGGGGGCTGGGACACCGGGGAGCTGTTTTTT. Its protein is CASSLGGWDTGELFF.

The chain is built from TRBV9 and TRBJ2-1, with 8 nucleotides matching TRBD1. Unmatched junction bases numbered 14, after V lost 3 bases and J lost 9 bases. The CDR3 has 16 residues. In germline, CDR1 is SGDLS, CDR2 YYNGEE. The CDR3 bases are TGTGCCAGCAGCGCTGGGCTAGGGGACAGGCGTGCTGAGCAGTTCTTC. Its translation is CASSAGLGDRRAEQFF.

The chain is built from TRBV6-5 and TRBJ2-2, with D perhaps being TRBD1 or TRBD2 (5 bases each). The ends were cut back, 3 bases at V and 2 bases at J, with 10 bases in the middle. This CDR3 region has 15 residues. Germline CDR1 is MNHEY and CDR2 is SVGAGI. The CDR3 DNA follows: TGTGCCAGCAGTTATCAGGGACCTAACACCGGGGAGCTGTTTTTT. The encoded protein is CASSYQGPNTGELFF.

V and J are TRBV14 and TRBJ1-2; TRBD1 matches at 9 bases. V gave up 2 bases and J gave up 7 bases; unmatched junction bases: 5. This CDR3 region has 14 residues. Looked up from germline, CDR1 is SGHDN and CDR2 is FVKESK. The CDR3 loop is CASSQSGTGPGYTF. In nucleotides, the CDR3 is TGTGCCAGCAGCCAATCCGGGACAGGGCCTGGCTACACCTTC.